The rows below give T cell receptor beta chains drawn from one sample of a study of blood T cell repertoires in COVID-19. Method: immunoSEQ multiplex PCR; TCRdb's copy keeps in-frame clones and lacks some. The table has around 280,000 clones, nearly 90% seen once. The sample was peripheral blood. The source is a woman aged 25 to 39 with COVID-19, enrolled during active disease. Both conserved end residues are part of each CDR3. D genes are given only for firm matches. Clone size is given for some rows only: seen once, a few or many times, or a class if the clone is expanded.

CDR3nt: TGCGCCAGCAGCCATGTTGCCCGGACAGGGACCCTCTACGAGCAGTACTTC; CDR3aa: CASSHVARTGTLYEQYF; d_gene: TRBD1; abundance: NA; j_gene: TRBJ2-7; v_gene: TRBV4-1
CDR3nt: TGCGCCAGCAGCTTGGAAACAGGGACGGTACCTTTCTTT; CDR3aa: CASSLETGTVPFF; d_gene: NA; abundance: NA; j_gene: TRBJ1-1; v_gene: TRBV5-1
CDR3nt: TGTGCCAGCAGCGAGGGGAATTCACCCCTCCACTTT; CDR3aa: CASSEGNSPLHF; d_gene: NA; abundance: NA; j_gene: TRBJ1-6; v_gene: TRBV9
CDR3nt: TGTGCCAGCAGCTTTTACGACAGCACGAACACTGAAGCTTTCTTT; CDR3aa: CASSFYDSTNTEAFF; d_gene: NA; abundance: NA; j_gene: TRBJ1-1; v_gene: TRBV7-8
CDR3nt: TGTGCCAGCAGTTACGTAGGACAGGGTTCCTACAATGAGCAGTTCTTC; CDR3aa: CASSYVGQGSYNEQFF; d_gene: TRBD1; abundance: few; j_gene: TRBJ2-1; v_gene: TRBV6-5
CDR3nt: TGTGCCAGCACCCAACAGGGGAGCAAAAATTCACCCCTCCACTTT; CDR3aa: CASTQQGSKNSPLHF; d_gene: TRBD1; abundance: NA; j_gene: TRBJ1-6; v_gene: TRBV3-1/TRBV3-2
CDR3nt: TGCGCCAGCAGCCCATCCCAAACCCGCGGAGAGACCCAGTACTTC; CDR3aa: CASSPSQTRGETQYF; d_gene: NA; abundance: few; j_gene: TRBJ2-5; v_gene: TRBV5-1
CDR3nt: TGTGCCAGCAGTTTATTTATTAGCGGGGGGGGATATTCACCCCTCCACTTT; CDR3aa: CASSLFISGGGYSPLHF; d_gene: NA; abundance: NA; j_gene: TRBJ1-6; v_gene: TRBV27
CDR3nt: TGCGCCAGCAGCCAATACGGGGGGGCTGGAAACATTCAGTACTTC; CDR3aa: CASSQYGGAGNIQYF; d_gene: TRBD2; abundance: NA; j_gene: TRBJ2-4; v_gene: TRBV4-1
CDR3nt: TGTGCCAGCAGTCCCGAGAGCTCCTACGAGCAGTACTTC; CDR3aa: CASSPESSYEQYF; d_gene: NA; abundance: NA; j_gene: TRBJ2-7; v_gene: TRBV5-6
CDR3nt: TGTGCCAGTAGCAGTCAGGGGCATCGCTCCTACGAGCAGTACTTC; CDR3aa: CASSSQGHRSYEQYF; d_gene: NA; abundance: NA; j_gene: TRBJ2-7; v_gene: TRBV19
CDR3nt: TGTGCCAGCAGCCCCACCGGGAATCTACCCGATGGCTACACCTTC; CDR3aa: CASSPTGNLPDGYTF; d_gene: NA; abundance: NA; j_gene: TRBJ1-2; v_gene: TRBV3-1/TRBV3-2
CDR3nt: TGTGCCACCAGCAGCCCGGACAGGGAGACCGGGGAGCTGTTTTTT; CDR3aa: CATSSPDRETGELFF; d_gene: TRBD1; abundance: NA; j_gene: TRBJ2-2; v_gene: TRBV15
CDR3nt: TGTGCCAGCCTCGGGGGGGTATTGTCCGAAGCTTTCTTT; CDR3aa: CASLGGVLSEAFF; d_gene: NA; abundance: NA; j_gene: TRBJ1-1; v_gene: TRBV28
CDR3nt: TGTGCCAGTAGTGTCTCGACTAGCGCAGGGCCCGCCCAAAGCACAGATACGCAGTATTTT; CDR3aa: CASSVSTSAGPAQSTDTQYF; d_gene: TRBD2; abundance: NA; j_gene: TRBJ2-3; v_gene: TRBV19
CDR3nt: TGCGCCAGCAGCTTGTTGAGCAGCGAGGAAAGACAGTTCTTC; CDR3aa: CASSLLSSEERQFF; d_gene: NA; abundance: NA; j_gene: TRBJ2-1; v_gene: TRBV5-1
CDR3nt: TGTGCCAGCAGAGACTCCGGGACTAGGCGCGAGCAGTACTTC; CDR3aa: CASRDSGTRREQYF; d_gene: TRBD2; abundance: few; j_gene: TRBJ2-7; v_gene: TRBV3-1/TRBV3-2
CDR3nt: TGTGCCAGCAGTCCAGGACTAGCGGGGGTCTACGAGCAGTACTTC; CDR3aa: CASSPGLAGVYEQYF; d_gene: TRBD2; abundance: NA; j_gene: TRBJ2-7; v_gene: TRBV28
CDR3nt: TGTGCCACCAGTGACAGGGCCCTCTACTATGGCTACACCTTC; CDR3aa: CATSDRALYYGYTF; d_gene: NA; abundance: NA; j_gene: TRBJ1-2; v_gene: TRBV24-1
CDR3nt: TGTGCCAGCAGTTTGAGTACAGGGGTTAATGAAAAACTGTTTTTT; CDR3aa: CASSLSTGVNEKLFF; d_gene: TRBD1; abundance: NA; j_gene: TRBJ1-4; v_gene: TRBV6-9
CDR3nt: TGTGCCAGCAGCTTAATTGGACAAGTGGGTAACGGCTACACCTTC; CDR3aa: CASSLIGQVGNGYTF; d_gene: NA; abundance: NA; j_gene: TRBJ1-2; v_gene: TRBV11-2
CDR3nt: TGTGCCAGCTCACCCCAGTTGACATATAGAACCGGGGAGCTGTTTTTT; CDR3aa: CASSPQLTYRTGELFF; d_gene: NA; abundance: NA; j_gene: TRBJ2-2; v_gene: TRBV18
CDR3nt: TGTGCCAGCAGCTTGGACATTTTTGGCACTGAAGCTTTCTTT; CDR3aa: CASSLDIFGTEAFF; d_gene: NA; abundance: NA; j_gene: TRBJ1-1; v_gene: TRBV9
CDR3nt: TGTGCCAGCAGTTACTCAAAAGACTACTCCTACAATGAGCAGTTCTTC; CDR3aa: CASSYSKDYSYNEQFF; d_gene: NA; abundance: few; j_gene: TRBJ2-1; v_gene: TRBV6-2/TRBV6-3
CDR3nt: TGTGCCAGCAGCTTAGACCCGACAGGGAGGCCTCAGCCCCAGCATTTT; CDR3aa: CASSLDPTGRPQPQHF; d_gene: TRBD1; abundance: few; j_gene: TRBJ1-5; v_gene: TRBV7-9
CDR3nt: TGTGCTGCTGGGGGGGATAGAGATACGCAGTATTTT; CDR3aa: CAAGGDRDTQYF; d_gene: TRBD2; abundance: NA; j_gene: TRBJ2-3; v_gene: TRBV12-3/TRBV12-4